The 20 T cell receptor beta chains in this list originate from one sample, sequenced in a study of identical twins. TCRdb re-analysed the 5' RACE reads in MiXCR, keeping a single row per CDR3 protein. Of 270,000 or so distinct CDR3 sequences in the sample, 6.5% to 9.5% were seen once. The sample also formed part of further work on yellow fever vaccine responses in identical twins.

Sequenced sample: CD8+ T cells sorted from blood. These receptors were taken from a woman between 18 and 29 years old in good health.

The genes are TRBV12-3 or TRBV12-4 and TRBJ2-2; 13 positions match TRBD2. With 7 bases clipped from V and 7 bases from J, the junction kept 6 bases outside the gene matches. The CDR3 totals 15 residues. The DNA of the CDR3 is TGTGCCAGCATCGGGACTAGCGGGACCGTCGGGGAGCTGTTTTTT. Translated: CASIGTSGTVGELFF.

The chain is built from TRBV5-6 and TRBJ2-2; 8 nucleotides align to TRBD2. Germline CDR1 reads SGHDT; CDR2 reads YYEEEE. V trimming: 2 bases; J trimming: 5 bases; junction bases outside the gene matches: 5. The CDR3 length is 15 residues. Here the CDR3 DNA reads TGTGCCAGCAGCTTAGCGGGAGTCGGGACCGGGGAGCTGTTTTTT. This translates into CASSLAGVGTGELFF.

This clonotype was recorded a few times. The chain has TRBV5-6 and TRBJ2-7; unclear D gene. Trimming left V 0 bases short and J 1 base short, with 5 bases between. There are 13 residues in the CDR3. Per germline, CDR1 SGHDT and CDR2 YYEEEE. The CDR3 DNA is TGTGCCAGCAGCTTGGTGCCGTCCTACGAGCAGTACTTC. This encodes CASSLVPSYEQYF.

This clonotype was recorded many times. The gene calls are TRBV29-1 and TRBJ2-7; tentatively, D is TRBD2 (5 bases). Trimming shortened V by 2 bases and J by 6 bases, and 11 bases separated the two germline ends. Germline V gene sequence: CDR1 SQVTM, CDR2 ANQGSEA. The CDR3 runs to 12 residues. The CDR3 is CSVEPGVGEQYF. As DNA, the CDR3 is TGCAGCGTTGAACCCGGGGTAGGCGAGCAGTACTTC.

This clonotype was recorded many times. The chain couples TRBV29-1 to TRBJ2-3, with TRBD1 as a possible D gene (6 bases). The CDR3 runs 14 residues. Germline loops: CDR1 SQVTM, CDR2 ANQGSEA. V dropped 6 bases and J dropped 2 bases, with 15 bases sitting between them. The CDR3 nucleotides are TGCAGCGTAGATTACAGGGACCACACAGATACGCAGTATTTT. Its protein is CSVDYRDHTDTQYF.

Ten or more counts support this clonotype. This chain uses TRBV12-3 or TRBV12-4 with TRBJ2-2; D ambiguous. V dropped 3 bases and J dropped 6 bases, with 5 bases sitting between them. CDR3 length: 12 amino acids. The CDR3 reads CASSLAPGELFF. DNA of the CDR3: TGTGCCAGCAGTTTGGCGCCCGGGGAGCTGTTTTTT.

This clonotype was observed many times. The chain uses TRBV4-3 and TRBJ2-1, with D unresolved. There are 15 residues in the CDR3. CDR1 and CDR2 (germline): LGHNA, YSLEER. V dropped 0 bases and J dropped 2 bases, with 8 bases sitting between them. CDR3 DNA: TGCGCCAGCAGCCAAGATAGAGTCACCTACAATGAGCAGTTCTTC. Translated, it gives CASSQDRVTYNEQFF.

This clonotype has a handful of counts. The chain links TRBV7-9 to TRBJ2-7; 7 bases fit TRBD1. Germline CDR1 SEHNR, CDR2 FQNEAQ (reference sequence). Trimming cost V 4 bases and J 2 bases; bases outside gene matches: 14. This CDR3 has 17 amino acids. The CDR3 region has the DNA TGTGCCAGCAGCTCCTGGTCTGCACAGGGGCTGCCCTACGAGCAGTACTTC. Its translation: CASSSWSAQGLPYEQYF.

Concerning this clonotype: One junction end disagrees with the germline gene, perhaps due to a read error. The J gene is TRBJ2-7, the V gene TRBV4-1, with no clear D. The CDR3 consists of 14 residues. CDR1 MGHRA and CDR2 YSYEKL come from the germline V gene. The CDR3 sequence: CTSSQELGIYEQYF. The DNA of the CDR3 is TGCACCAGCAGCCAAGAGCTGGGCATTTACGAGCAGTACTTC.

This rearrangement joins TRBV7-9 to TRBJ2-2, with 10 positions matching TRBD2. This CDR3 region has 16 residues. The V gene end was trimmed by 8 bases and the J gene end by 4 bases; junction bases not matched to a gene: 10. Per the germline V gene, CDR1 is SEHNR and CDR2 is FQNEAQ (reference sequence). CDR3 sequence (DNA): TGTGCCAGCTCCCCCCCACTAGCGGGACTCACCGGGGAGCTGTTTTTT. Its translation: CASSPPLAGLTGELFF.

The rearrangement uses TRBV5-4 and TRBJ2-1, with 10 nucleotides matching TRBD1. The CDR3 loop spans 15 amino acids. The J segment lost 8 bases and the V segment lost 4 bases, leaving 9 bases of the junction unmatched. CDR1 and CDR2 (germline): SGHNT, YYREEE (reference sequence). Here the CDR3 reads CASSPDRGLGDEQFF. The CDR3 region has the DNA TGTGCCAGCAGCCCCGACAGGGGGCTAGGCGATGAGCAGTTCTTC.

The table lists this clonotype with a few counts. The DNA of the CDR3 is TGCAGTGCTAGTAATGTCACTGAAGCTTTCTTT. Translated, it gives CSASNVTEAFF. The chain recombines TRBV20-1 with TRBJ1-1; D unresolved. This CDR3 spans 11 amino acids. The V gene's germline CDR1 is DFQATT and CDR2 SNEGSKA (reference sequence). Trimming removed 3 bases from V and 4 bases from J, with 6 bases in between.

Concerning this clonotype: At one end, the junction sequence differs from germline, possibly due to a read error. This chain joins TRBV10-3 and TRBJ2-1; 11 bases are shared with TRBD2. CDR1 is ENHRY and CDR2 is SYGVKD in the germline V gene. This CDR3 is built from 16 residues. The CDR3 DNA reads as TGTGCCATCAATCCGACTAGCGGGGATTTGTCGGATGACCAGTTCTTC. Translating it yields CAINPTSGDLSDDQFF.

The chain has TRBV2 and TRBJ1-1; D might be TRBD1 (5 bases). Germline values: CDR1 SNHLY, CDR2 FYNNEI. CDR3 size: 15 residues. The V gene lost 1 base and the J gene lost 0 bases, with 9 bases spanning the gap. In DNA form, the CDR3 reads TGTGCCAGCAGTGAAGTGAAGACAGTGAACACTGAAGCTTTCTTT. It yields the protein CASSEVKTVNTEAFF.

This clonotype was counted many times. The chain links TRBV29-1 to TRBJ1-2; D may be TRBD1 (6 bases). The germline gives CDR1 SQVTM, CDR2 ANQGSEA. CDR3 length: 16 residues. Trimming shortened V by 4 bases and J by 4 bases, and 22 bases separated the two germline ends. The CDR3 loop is CSVASGETAQFYGYTF. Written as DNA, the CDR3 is TGCAGCGTTGCCTCAGGGGAGACCGCTCAGTTCTATGGCTACACCTTC.

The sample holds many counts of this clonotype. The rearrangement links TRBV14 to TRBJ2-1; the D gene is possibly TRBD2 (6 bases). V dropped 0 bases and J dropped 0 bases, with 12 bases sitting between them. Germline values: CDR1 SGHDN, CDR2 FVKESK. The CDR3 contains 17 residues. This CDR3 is CASSQDIAARSYNEQFF. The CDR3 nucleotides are TGTGCCAGCAGCCAAGATATAGCGGCTCGCTCCTACAATGAGCAGTTCTTC.

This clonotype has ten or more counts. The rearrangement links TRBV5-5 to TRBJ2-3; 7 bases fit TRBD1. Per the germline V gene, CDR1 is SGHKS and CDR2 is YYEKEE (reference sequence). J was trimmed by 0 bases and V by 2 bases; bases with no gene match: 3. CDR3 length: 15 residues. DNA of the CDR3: TGTGCCAGCAGCTTCCGGGACAGTAGCACAGATACGCAGTATTTT. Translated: CASSFRDSSTDTQYF.

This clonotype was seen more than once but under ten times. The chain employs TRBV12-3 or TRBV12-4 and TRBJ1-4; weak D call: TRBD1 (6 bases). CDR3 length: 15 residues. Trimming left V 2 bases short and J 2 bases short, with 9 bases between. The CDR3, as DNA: TGTGCCAGCAGTTTAATGGGGGCGACTAATGAAAAACTGTTTTTT. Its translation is CASSLMGATNEKLFF.

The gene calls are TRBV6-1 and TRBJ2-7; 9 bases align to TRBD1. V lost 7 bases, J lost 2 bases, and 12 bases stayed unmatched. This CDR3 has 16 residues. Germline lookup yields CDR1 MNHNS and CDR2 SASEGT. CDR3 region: CASNTGQGKRAYEQYF. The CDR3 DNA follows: TGTGCCAGCAATACGGGACAGGGCAAGAGGGCCTACGAGCAGTACTTC.

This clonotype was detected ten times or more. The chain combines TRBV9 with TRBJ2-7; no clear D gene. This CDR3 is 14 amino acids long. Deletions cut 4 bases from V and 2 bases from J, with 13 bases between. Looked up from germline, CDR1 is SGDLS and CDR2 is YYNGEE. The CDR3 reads CASSSGRHTYEQYF. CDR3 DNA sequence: TGTGCCAGCAGCTCGGGCAGGCATACCTACGAGCAGTACTTC.